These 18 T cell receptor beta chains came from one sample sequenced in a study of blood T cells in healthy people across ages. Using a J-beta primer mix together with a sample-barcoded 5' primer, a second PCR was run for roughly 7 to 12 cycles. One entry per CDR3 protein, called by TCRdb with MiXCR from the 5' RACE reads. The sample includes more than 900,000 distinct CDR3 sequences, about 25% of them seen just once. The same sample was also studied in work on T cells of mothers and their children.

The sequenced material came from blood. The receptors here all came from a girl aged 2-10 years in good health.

The CDR3 here is CASSFSSGVNNEQFF. The CDR3 DNA reads as TGTGCCAGCAGTTTTAGTAGCGGGGTGAACAATGAGCAGTTCTTC. V gene TRBV28 combines with J gene TRBJ2-1, with TRBD2 matching 8 bases. With V trimmed by 3 bases and J by 5 bases, 6 bases remained unmatched. Germline V CDR1 and CDR2: MDHEN, SYDVKM. The CDR3 is 15 amino acids. The full variable domain, rest sourced from reference TRBV28 and TRBJ2-1, is DVKVTQSSRYLVKRTGEKVFLECVQDMDHENMFWYRQDPGLGLRLIYFSYDVKMKEKGDIPEGYSVSREKKERFSLILESASTNQTSMYLCASSFSSGVNNEQFFGPGTRLTVL.

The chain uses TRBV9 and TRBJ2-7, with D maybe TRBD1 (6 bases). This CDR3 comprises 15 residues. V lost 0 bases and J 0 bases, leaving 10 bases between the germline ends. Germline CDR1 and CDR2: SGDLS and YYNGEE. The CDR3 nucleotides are TGTGCCAGCAGCGTAGCAGGGGACCACTCCTACGAGCAGTACTTC. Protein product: CASSVAGDHSYEQYF. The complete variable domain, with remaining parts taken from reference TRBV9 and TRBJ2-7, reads DSGVTQTPKHLITATGQRVTLRCSPRSGDLSVYWYQQSLDQGLQFLIQYYNGEERAKGNILERFSAQQFPDLHSELNLSSLELGDSALYFCASSVAGDHSYEQYFGPGTRLTVT.

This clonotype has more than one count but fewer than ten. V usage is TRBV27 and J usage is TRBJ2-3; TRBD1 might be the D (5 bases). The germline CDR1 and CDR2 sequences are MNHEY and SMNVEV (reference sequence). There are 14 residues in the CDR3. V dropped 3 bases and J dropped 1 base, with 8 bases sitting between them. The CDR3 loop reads CASSLTTGTDTQYF. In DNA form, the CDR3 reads TGTGCCAGCAGTTTGACGACAGGCACAGATACGCAGTATTTT.

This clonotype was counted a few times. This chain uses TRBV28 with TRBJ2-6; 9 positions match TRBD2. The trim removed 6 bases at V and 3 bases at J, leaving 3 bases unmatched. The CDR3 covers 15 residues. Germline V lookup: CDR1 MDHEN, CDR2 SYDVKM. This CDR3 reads CASSGGRVGANVLTF. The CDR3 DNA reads TGTGCCAGCAGCGGCGGGAGGGTTGGGGCCAACGTCCTGACTTTC.

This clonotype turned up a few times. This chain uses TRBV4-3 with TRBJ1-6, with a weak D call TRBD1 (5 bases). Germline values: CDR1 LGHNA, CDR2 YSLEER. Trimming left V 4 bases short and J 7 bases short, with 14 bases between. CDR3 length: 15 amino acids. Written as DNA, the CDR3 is TGCGCCAGCAGCCTCGGGATGGGGCTAAATTCACCCCTCCACTTT. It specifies CASSLGMGLNSPLHF.

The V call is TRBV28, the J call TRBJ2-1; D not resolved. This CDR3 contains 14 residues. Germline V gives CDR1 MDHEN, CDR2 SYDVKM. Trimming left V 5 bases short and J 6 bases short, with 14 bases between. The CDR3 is CASSTPDRSNEQFF. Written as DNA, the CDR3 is TGTGCCAGCAGTACCCCCGACCGAAGCAATGAGCAGTTCTTC.

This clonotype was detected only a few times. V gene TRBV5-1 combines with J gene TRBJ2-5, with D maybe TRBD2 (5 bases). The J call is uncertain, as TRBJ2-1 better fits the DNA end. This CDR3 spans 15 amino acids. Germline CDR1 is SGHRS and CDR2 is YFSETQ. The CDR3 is CASSLIGGLYNEQFF. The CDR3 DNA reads TGCGCCAGCAGCTTGATCGGCGGGCTATACAATGAGCAGTTCTTC.

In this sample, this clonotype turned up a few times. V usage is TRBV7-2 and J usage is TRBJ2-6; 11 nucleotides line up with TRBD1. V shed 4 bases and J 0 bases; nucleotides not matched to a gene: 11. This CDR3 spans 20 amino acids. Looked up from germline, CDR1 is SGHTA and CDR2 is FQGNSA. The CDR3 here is CASSSGRTGGDYSGANVLTF. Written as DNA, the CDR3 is TGTGCCAGCAGCTCGGGTCGGACAGGGGGCGATTACTCTGGGGCCAACGTCCTGACTTTC.

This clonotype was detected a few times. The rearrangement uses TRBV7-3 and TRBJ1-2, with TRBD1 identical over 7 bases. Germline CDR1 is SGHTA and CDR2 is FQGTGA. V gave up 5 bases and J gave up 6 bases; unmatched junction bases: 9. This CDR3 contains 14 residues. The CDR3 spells CASSHGLTGNGYTF. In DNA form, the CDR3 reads TGTGCCAGCAGCCATGGATTGACAGGGAATGGCTACACCTTC.

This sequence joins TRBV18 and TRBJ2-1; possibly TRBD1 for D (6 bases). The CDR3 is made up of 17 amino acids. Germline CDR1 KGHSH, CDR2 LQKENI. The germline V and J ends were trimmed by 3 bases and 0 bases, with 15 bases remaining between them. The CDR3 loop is CASSPFPGQSSYNEQFF. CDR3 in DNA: TGTGCCAGCTCACCGTTCCCCGGACAGAGCTCCTACAATGAGCAGTTCTTC. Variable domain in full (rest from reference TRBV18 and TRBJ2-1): NAGVMQNPRHLVRRRGQEARLRCSPMKGHSHVYWYRQLPEEGLKFMVYLQKENIIDESGMPKERFSAEFPKEGPSILRIQQVVRGDSAAYFCASSPFPGQSSYNEQFFGPGTRLTVL.

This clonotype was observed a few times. The CDR3 nucleotides read TGTGCCAGCAGTTTACCGGGGGCAGGGTACGAGCAGTACTTC. It translates to CASSLPGAGYEQYF. The chain recombines TRBV28 with TRBJ2-7, with D possibly called TRBD1 or TRBD2 (6 bases each). This CDR3 contains 14 residues. Germline V gene sequence: CDR1 MDHEN, CDR2 SYDVKM. Trimming removed 2 bases at V and 4 bases at J, with 12 bases between.

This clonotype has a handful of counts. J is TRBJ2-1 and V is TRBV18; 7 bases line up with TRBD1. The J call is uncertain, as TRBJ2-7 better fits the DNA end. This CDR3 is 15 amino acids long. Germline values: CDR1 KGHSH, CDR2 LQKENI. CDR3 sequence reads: CASSPRDSTFNEQYF. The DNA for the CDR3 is TGTGCCAGCTCACCACGGGACAGTACTTTTAACGAGCAGTACTTC.

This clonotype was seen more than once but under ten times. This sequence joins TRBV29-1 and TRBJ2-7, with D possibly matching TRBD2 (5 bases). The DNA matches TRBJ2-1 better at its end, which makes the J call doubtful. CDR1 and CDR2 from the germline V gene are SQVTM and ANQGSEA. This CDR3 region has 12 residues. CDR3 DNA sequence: TGCAGCGTTCGGAGGCCTAACGGCGAGCAGTTCTTC. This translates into CSVRRPNGEQFF.

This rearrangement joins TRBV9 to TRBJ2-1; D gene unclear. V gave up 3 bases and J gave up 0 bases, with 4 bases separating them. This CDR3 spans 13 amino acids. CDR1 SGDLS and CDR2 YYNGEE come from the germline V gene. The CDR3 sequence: CASSGVSYNEQFF. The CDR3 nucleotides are TGTGCCAGCAGCGGGGTCTCCTACAATGAGCAGTTCTTC.

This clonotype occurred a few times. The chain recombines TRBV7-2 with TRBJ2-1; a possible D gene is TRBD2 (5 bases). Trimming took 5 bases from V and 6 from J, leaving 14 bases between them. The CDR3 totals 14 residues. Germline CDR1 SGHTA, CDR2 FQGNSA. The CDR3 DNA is TGTGCCAGCAGCCCCCATGGACTTATCAATGAGCAGTTCTTC. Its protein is CASSPHGLINEQFF.

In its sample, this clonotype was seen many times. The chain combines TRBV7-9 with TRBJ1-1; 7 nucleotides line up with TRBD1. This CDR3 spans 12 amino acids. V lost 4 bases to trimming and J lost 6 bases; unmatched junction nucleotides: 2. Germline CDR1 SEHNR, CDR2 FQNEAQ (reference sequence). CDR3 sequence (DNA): TGTGCCAGCAGCTCCAGGGGGGCTGAAGCTTTCTTT. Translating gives CASSSRGAEAFF.

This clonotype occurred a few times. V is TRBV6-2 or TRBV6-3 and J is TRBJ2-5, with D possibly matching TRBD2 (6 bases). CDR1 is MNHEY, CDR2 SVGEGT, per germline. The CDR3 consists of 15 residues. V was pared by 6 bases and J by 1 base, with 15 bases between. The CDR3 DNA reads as TGTGCCAGCAGCCGCGACGGGGGACCCCAAGAGACCCAGTACTTC. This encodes CASSRDGGPQETQYF.

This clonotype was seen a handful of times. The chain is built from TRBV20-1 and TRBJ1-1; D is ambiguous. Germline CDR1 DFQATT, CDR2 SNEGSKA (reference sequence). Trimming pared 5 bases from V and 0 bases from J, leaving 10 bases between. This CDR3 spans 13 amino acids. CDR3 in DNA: TGCAGTGCTCGTCAGGCTTTGAACACTGAAGCTTTCTTT. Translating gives CSARQALNTEAFF.